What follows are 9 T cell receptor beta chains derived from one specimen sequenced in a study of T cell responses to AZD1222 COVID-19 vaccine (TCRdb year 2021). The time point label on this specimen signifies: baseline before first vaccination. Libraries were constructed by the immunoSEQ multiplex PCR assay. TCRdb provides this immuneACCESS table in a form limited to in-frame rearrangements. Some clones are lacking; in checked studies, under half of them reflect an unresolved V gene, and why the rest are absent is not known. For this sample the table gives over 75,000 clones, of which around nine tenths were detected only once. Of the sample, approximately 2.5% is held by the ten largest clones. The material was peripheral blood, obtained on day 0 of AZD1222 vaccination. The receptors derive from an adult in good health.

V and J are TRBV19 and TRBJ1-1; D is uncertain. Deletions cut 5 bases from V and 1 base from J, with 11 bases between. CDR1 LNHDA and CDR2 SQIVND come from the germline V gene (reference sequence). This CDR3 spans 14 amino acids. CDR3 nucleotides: TGTGCCAGTAGTCTCTCCGACGGGAACACTGAAGCTTTCTTT. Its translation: CASSLSDGNTEAFF.

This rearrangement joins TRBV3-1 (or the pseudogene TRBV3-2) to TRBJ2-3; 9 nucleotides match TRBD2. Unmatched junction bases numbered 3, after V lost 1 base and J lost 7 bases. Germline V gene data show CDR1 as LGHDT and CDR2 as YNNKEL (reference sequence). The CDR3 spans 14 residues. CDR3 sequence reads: CASSQVAGENTQYF. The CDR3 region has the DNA TGTGCCAGCAGCCAAGTAGCGGGAGAGAATACGCAGTATTTT.

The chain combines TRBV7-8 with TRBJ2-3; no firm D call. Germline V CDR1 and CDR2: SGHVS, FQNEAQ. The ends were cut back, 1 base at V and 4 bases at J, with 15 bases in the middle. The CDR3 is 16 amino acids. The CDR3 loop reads CASSLGILSGPDTQYF. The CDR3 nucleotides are TGTGCCAGCAGCTTAGGGATATTGTCGGGTCCAGATACGCAGTATTTT.

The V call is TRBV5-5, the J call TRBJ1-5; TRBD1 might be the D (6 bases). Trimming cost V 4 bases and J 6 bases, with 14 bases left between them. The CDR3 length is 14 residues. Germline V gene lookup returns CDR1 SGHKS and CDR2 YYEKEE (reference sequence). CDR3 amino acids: CASSQDSVVQPQHF. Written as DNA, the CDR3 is TGTGCCAGCAGCCAGGACAGCGTGGTTCAGCCCCAGCATTTT.

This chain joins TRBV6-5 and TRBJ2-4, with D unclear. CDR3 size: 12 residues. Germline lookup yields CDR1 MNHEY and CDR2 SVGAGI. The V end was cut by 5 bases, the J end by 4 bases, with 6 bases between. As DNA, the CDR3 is TGTGCCAGCAGTAACACTAAAAACATTCAGTACTTC. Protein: CASSNTKNIQYF.

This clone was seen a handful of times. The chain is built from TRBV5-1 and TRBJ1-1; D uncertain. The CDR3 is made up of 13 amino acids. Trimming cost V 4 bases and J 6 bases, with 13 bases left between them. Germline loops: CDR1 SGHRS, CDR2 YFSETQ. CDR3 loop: CASSNSADAEAFF. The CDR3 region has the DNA TGCGCCAGCAGCAACTCAGCGGACGCTGAAGCTTTCTTT.

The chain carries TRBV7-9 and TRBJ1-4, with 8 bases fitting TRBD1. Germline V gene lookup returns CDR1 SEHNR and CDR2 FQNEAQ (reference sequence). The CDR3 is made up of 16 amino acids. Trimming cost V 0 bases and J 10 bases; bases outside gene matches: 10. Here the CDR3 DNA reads TGTGCCAGCAGCTTAGCCTCCGTGACAGGGGAGCGAAAACTGTTTTTT. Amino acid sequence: CASSLASVTGERKLFF. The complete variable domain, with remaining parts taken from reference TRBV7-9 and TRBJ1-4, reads DTGVSQNPRHKITKRGQNVTFRCDPISEHNRLYWYRQTLGQGPEFLTYFQNEAQLEKSRLLSDRFSAERPKGSFSTLEIQRTEQGDSAMYLCASSLASVTGERKLFFGSGTQLSVL.

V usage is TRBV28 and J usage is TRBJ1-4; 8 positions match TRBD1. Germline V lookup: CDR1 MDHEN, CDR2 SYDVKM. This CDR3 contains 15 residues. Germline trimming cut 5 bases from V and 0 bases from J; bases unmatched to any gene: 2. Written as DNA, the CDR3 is TGTGCCAGCAGTCAGGGACAGGCAACTAATGAAAAACTGTTTTTT. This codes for CASSQGQATNEKLFF.

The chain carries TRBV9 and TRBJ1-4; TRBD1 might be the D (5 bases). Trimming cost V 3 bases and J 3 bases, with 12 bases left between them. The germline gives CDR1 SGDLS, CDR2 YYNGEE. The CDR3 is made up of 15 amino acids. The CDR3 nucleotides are TGTGCCAGCAGCGCGGGGCTCTCCTCTAATGAAAAACTGTTTTTT. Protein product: CASSAGLSSNEKLFF.